These T cell receptor beta chains were read from a single sample in a study of blood T cell repertoires in COVID-19. TCRdb's copy holds only in-frame clones and misses some; the assay was immunoSEQ multiplex PCR. This table has 200,000 to 250,000 clones, 85% to 90% appearing once. Material for sequencing was PBMCs or T cells enriched from blood (not recorded which). The origin of the receptors is a woman between 50 and 59 years old in a cohort exposed to, infected with or recovered from COVID-19 (not recorded which). The CDR3 runs from the conserved cysteine through the conserved F or W.

V gene,J gene,CDR3 protein
TRBV6-2/TRBV6-3,TRBJ1-5,CASSWRTASNQPQHF
TRBV7-2,TRBJ2-3,CASSPLGRGRTDTQYF
TRBV6-6,TRBJ1-5,CASIAGGGNQPQHF
TRBV5-1,TRBJ1-4,CASSFQGLNEKLFF
TRBV7-9,TRBJ1-2,CASSHRESAYGYTF
TRBV7-6,TRBJ2-1,CASSLGVAGGLYNEQFF
TRBV9,TRBJ1-6,CASSARTGNSPLHF
TRBV6-1,TRBJ2-2,CASSEWGLGRGAGELFF
TRBV7-2,TRBJ2-3,CASSLGWSGGTDTQYF
TRBV24-1,TRBJ1-6,CATSDMTANSPLHF